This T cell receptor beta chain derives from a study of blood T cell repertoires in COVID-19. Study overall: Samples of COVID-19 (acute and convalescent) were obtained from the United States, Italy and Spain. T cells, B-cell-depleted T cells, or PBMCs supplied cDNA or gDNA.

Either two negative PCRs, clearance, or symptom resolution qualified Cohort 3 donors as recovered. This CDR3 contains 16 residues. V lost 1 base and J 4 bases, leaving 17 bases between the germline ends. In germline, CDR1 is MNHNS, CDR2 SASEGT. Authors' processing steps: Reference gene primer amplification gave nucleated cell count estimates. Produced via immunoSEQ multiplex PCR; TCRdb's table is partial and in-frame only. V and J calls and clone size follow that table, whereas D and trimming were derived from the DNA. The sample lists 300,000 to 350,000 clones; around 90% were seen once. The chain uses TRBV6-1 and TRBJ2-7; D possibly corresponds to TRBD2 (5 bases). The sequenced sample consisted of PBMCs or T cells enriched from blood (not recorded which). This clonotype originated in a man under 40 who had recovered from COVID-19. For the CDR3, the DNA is TGTGCCAGCAGTGAAGGGGGAGTTCCGTCTTGGTACGAGCAGTACTTC. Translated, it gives CASSEGGVPSWYEQYF.